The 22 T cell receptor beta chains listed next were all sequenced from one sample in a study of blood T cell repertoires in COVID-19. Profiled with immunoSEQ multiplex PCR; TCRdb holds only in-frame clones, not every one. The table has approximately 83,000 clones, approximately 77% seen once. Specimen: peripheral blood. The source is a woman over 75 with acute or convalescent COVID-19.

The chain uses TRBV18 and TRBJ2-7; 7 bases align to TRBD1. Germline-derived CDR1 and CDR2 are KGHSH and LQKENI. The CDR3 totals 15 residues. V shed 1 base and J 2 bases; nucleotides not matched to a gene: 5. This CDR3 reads CASSPQGAVAYEQYF. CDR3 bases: TGTGCCAGCTCACCACAGGGGGCAGTGGCCTACGAGCAGTACTTC.

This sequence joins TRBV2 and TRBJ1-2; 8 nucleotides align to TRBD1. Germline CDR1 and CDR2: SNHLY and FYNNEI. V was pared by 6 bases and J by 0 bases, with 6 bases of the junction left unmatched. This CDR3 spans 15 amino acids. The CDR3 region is CASRKGTGSNYGYTF. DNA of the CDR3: TGTGCCAGCAGGAAAGGGACAGGTTCTAACTATGGCTACACCTTC.

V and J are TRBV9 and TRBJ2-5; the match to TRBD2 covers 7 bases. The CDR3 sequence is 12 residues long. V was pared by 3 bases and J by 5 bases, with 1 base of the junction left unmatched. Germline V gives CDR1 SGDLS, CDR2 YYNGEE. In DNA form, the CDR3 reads TGTGCCAGCAGCGGAGCGGGGGAGACCCAGTACTTC. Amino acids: CASSGAGETQYF.

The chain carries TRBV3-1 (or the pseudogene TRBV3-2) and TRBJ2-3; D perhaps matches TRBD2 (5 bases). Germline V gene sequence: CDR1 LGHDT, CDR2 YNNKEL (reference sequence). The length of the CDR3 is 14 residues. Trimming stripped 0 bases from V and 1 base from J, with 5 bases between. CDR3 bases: TGTGCCAGCAGCCAAGAAGCGGGCACAGATACGCAGTATTTT. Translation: CASSQEAGTDTQYF.

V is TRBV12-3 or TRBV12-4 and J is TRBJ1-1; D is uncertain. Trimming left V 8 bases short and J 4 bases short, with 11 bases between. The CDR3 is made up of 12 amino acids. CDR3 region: CASVSVGTEAFF. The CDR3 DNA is TGTGCCAGCGTCAGCGTAGGCACTGAAGCTTTCTTT.

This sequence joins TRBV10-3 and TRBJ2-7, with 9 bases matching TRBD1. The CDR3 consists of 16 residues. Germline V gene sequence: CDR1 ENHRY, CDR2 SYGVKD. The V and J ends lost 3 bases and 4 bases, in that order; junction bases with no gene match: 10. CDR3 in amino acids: CAISEPGQGFQYEQYF. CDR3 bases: TGTGCCATCAGTGAACCGGGACAGGGCTTTCAGTACGAGCAGTACTTC.

The CDR3 sequence: CASSALFSGRARDTQYF. CDR3 in DNA: TGTGCCAGCAGTGCTTTGTTTAGCGGGAGGGCCAGGGATACGCAGTATTTT. The J gene is TRBJ2-3, the V gene TRBV6-1, with TRBD2 matching 11 bases. This CDR3 contains 17 residues. Germline trimming cut 4 bases from V and 6 bases from J; bases unmatched to any gene: 12. Germline lookup yields CDR1 MNHNS and CDR2 SASEGT.

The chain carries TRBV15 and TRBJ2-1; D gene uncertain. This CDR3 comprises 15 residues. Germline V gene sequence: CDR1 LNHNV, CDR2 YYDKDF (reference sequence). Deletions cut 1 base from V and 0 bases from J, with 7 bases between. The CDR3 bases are TGTGCCACCAGCAGAGGGCCCACCTCCTACAATGAGCAGTTCTTC. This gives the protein CATSRGPTSYNEQFF.

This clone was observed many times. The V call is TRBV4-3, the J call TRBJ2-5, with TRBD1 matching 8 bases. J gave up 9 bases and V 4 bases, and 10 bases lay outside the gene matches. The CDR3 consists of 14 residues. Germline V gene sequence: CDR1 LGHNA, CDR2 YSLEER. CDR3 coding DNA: TGCGCCAGCAGCCCAGGGGACAGGTTGTTTGCCCAGTACTTC. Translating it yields CASSPGDRLFAQYF.

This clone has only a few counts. The CDR3 sequence is CATSDFRGYYNEQFF. CDR3 sequence (DNA): TGTGCCACCAGTGATTTTAGGGGCTACTACAATGAGCAGTTCTTC. The chain carries TRBV24-1 and TRBJ2-1, with a possible D match to TRBD1 (5 bases). The CDR3 has 15 residues. V was clipped by 1 base and J by 3 bases, with 9 bases between them. Per the germline V gene, CDR1 is KGHDR and CDR2 is SFDVKD.

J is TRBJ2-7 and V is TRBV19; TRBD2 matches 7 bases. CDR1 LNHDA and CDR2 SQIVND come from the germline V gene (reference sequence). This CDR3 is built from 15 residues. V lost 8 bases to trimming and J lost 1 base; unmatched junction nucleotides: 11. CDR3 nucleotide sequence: TGTGCCAGTCGGGGAGGATCGGGGGGTTCCTACGAGCAGTACTTC. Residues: CASRGGSGGSYEQYF.

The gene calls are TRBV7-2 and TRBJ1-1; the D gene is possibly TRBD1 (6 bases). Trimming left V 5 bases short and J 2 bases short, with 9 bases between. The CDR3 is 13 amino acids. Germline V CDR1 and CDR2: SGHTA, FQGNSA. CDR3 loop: CASSAGTNTEAFF. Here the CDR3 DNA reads TGTGCCAGCAGCGCCGGGACAAACACTGAAGCTTTCTTT. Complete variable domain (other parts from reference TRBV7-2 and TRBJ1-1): GAGVSQSPSNKVTEKGKDVELRCDPISGHTALYWYRQSLGQGLEFLIYFQGNSAPDKSGLPSDRFSAERTGGSVSTLTIQRTQQEDSAVYLCASSAGTNTEAFFGQGTRLTVV.

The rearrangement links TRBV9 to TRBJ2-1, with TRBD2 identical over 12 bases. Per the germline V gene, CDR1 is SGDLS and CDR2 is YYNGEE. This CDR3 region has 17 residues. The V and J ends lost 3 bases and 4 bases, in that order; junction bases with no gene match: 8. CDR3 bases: TGTGCCAGCAGCGCGGTAGGGACTAGCGGGCTATACAATGAGCAGTTCTTC. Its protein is CASSAVGTSGLYNEQFF.

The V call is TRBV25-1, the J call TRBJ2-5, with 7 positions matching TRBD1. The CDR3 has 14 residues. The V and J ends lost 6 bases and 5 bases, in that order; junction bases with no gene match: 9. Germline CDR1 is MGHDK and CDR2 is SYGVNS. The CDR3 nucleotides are TGTGCCAGCAGGGAAGGGGGCCAAACGGAGACCCAGTACTTC. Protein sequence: CASREGGQTETQYF. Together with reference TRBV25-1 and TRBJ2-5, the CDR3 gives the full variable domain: EADIYQTPRYLVIGTGKKITLECSQTMGHDKMYWYQQDPGMELHLIHYSYGVNSTEKGDLSSESTVSRIRTEHFPLTLESARPSHTSQYLCASREGGQTETQYFGPGTRLLVL.

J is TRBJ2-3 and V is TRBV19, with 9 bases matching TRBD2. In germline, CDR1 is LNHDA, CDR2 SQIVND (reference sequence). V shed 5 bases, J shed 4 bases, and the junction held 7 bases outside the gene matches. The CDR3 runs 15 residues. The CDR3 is CASSALRGGSDTQYF. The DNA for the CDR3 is TGTGCCAGTAGTGCGTTGCGGGGGGGATCAGATACGCAGTATTTT.

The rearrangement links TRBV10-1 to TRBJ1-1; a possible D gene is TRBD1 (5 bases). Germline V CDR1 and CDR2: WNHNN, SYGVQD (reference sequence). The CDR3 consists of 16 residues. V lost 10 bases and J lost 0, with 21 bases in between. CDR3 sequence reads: CAKCRFREGMNTEAFF. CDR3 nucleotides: TGCGCCAAGTGTCGGTTCAGGGAGGGGATGAACACTGAAGCTTTCTTT.

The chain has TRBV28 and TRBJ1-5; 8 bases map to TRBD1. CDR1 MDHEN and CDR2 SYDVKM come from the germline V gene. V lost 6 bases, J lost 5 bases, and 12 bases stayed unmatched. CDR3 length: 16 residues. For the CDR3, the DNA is TGTGCCAGCAGGTCCGGGACAGGTACTTTACATCAGCCCCAGCATTTT. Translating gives CASRSGTGTLHQPQHF.

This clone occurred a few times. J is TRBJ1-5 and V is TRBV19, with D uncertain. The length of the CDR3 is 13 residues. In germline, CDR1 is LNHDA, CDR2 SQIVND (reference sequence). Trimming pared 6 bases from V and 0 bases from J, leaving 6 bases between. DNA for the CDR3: TGTGCCAGTAGGGCGGTTAGCAATCAGCCCCAGCATTTT. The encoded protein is CASRAVSNQPQHF.

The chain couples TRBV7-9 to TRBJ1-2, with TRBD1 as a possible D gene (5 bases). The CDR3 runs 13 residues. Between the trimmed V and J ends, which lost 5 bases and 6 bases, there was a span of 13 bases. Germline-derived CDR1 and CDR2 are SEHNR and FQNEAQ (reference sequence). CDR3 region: CASSAGWEDGYTF. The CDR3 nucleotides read TGTGCCAGCAGCGCAGGGTGGGAGGATGGCTACACCTTC. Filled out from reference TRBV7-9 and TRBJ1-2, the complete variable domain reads DTGVSQNPRHKITKRGQNVTFRCDPISEHNRLYWYRQTLGQGPEFLTYFQNEAQLEKSRLLSDRFSAERPKGSFSTLEIQRTEQGDSAMYLCASSAGWEDGYTFGSGTRLTVV.

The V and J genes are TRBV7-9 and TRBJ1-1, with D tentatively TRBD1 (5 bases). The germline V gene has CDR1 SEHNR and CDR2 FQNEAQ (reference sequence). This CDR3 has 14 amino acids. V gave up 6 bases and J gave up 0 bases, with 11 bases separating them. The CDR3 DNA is TGTGCCAGCAGTCCGACAGCCATGAACACTGAAGCTTTCTTT. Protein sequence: CASSPTAMNTEAFF.

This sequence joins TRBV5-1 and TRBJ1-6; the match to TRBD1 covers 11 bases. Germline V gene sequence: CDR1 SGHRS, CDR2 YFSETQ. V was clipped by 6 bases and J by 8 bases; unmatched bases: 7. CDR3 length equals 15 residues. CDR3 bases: TGCGCCAGCACCGTACGGACAGGGGGCGATTCACCCCTCCACTTT. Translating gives CASTVRTGGDSPLHF.

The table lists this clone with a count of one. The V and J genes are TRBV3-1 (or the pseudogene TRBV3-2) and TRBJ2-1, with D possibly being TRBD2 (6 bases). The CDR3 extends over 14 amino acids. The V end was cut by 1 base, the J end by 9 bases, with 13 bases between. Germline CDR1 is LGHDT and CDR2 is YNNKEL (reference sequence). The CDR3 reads CASSQVYSGGEQFF. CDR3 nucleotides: TGTGCCAGCAGCCAAGTCTACTCCGGGGGTGAGCAGTTCTTC.